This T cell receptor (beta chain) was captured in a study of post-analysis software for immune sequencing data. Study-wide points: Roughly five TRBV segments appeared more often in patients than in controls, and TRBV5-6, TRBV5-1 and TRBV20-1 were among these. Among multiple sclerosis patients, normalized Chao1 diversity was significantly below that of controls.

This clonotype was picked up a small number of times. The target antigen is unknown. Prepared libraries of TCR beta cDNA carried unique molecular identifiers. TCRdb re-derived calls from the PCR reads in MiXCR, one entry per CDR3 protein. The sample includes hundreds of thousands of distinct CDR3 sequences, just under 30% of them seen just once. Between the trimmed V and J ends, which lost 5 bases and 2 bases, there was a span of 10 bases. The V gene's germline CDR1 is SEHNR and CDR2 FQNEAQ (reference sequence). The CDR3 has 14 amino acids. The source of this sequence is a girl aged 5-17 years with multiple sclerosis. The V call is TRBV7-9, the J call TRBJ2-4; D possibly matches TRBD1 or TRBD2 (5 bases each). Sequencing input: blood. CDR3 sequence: CASSGGVPKNIQYF. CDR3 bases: TGTGCCAGCAGCGGGGGTGTGCCCAAAAACATTCAGTACTTC.